The clone carrying this T cell receptor (beta chain) was detected only a few times. The V end lost 5 bases, the J end lost 8 bases, and 18 bases lay between the germline ends. Per germline, CDR1 DFQATT and CDR2 SNEGSKA (reference sequence). This CDR3 comprises 13 residues. TCRdb reanalysed the RT-PCR reads using MiXCR and keeps one entry per CDR3 protein. The sample includes about 620,000 distinct CDR3 sequences, about 10% of them seen just once. These data originate in a study of response to subunit inactivated influenza vaccine. The receptor's source is a man between 50 and 59 years old who received an inactivated influenza vaccine. The J gene is TRBJ1-2, the V gene TRBV20-1; a weak D match, TRBD1 (5 bases). The specimen comprised PBMCs from blood, sampled on the day of vaccination. The CDR3 coding sequence is TGCAGTGCTGGGACGGAGCGTTATAGAGGCTACACCTTC. Amino acids: CSAGTERYRGYTF.